The present TCR beta chain was sequenced within a study of blood T cell repertoires in COVID-19. Across the study: The origin of the acute and convalescent COVID-19 samples was the United States, Italy and Spain.

This CDR3 is 13 amino acids long. From germline, CDR1 is WSHSY and CDR2 SAAADI. Trimming stripped 6 bases from V and 4 bases from J, with 12 bases between. Clones were read by immunoSEQ multiplex PCR, and TCRdb kept only the in-frame ones, dropping some. The sample contains a few hundred thousand clones, 80% to 90% of which appear only once. This TCR was recovered from a woman between 35 and 50 years old with acute COVID-19. The chain employs TRBV10-2 and TRBJ1-1, with D possibly TRBD1 on 5 matching bases. The sample was PBMCs or T cells enriched from blood (not recorded which). The CDR3 loop is CASRFGGGTEAFF. The DNA of the CDR3 is TGCGCCAGCAGGTTCGGGGGGGGCACTGAAGCTTTCTTT.